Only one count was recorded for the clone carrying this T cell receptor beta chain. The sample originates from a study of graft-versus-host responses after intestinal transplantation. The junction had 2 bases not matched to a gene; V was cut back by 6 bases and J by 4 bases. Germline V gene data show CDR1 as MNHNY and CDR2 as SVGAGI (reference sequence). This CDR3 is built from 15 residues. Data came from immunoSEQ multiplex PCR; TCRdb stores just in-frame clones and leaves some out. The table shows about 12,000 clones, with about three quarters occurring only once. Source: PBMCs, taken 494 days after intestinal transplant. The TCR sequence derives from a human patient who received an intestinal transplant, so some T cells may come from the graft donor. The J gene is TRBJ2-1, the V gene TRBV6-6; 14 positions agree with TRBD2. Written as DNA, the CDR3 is TGTGCCAGCAGAAGACTAGCGGGAGGGTACAATGAGCAGTTCTTC. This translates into CASRRLAGGYNEQFF.